A selection of T cell receptor beta chains follows, all from one sample in a study of tumor-infiltrating lymphocytes in oesophageal squamous cell carcinoma. TCRdb redid the calling of the PCR reads with MiXCR, one entry per CDR3 protein. The repertoire consists of about 12,000 distinct CDR3 sequences, with around 52% occurring once and the leading ten covering under 35%. Sequencing was done on a sample of esophageal tumor tissue. These receptors all stem from a female donor with esophageal squamous cell carcinoma. The CDR3 runs from the conserved cysteine through the conserved F or W. A D gene is named only where the DNA matches it firmly. The size entry is marked missing in some rows and otherwise reads once, few, many or a size class.

CDR3 DNA,CDR3 protein,clone size,J gene,V gene,D gene
TGTGCCAGCAGCTTAGGACTGAACAATGAGCAGTTCTTC,CASSLGLNNEQFF,few,TRBJ2-1,TRBV7-3,.
TGTGCCAGCAGTTCCGGGACAGGGGACAATGAGCAGTTCTTC,CASSSGTGDNEQFF,.,TRBJ2-1,TRBV12-3/TRBV12-4,TRBD1
TGTGCCAGCAGCTTAGCAGGGTCCACAGATACGCAGTATTTT,CASSLAGSTDTQYF,.,TRBJ2-3,TRBV11-3,.
TGTGCCAGCAGCCCCATTGGGCGGGAGAGGGATGAGCAGTTCTTC,CASSPIGRERDEQFF,few,TRBJ2-1,TRBV5-5,TRBD2
TGTGCCTGGAGTGTAATGGGAATGGGCAATCGGCCCCAGCATTTT,CAWSVMGMGNRPQHF,.,TRBJ1-5,TRBV30,.
TGTGCCAGCAGCTCTCGAGCGGGAGCTTACAATGAGCAGTTCTTC,CASSSRAGAYNEQFF,.,TRBJ2-1,TRBV7-4,TRBD2
TGTGCCAGCAGCTTGGACAGGGGCAATGAGCAGTTCTTC,CASSLDRGNEQFF,.,TRBJ2-1,TRBV7-3,TRBD1
TGTGCCAGTGAACGGGAGCAGTTCTTC,CASEREQFF,once,TRBJ2-1,TRBV7-4,.
TGCGCCAGCAGCTCACTCCCCTGGACAGGGATGAATACCGGGGAGCTGTTTTTT,CASSSLPWTGMNTGELFF,many,TRBJ2-2,TRBV5-1,TRBD1
TGTGCCAGCACCTCGAGCGGGAGTGGCAATGAGCAGTTCTTC,CASTSSGSGNEQFF,.,TRBJ2-1,TRBV6-2/TRBV6-3,TRBD2
TGTGCCAGCAGTCCAATACTAGCGGGATCCTACAATGAGCAGTTCTTC,CASSPILAGSYNEQFF,.,TRBJ2-1,TRBV6-8,TRBD2
TGTGCCAGCAGTTTGTCGGTGAACACTGAAGCTTTCTTC,CASSLSVNTEAFF,.,TRBJ2-4,TRBV12-3/TRBV12-4,.
TGCGCCAGCAGTGAGAGGAGGGAGTACGAGCAGTACTTC,CASSERREYEQYF,many,TRBJ2-7,TRBV10-1,.